This T cell receptor beta chain emerged from a study of regulatory T cells in long-lasting Graves disease. Study observations and caveats: Persistent disease was associated with favored TRBV28 usage and with favored use of TRBJ1-2 and TRBJ2-5. The number of shared public clonotypes was higher in persistent patients (2,741) than new patients (about 910).

As for time point: newly diagnosed GD, antithyroid drugs for less than 3 months. After RNA was extracted from PBMCs, the TCR library was made from it. V lost 3 bases and J 7 bases, leaving 16 bases between the germline ends. The CDR3 extends over 15 amino acids. CDR3 regions were amplified by Arm-PCR using iRepertoire HTBI primers to build TCR beta libraries. TCRdb used MiXCR to reprocess the multiplex PCR reads, holding one entry per CDR3 protein. The sample yields some 460,000 distinct CDR3 sequences, roughly 15% seen once. In its sample, this clonotype was seen many times. Its antigen remains unknown. This sample was shared with a second study, whose subject was T cells in Graves' hyperthyroidism and ophthalmopathy. As reported in that work: Lactation, pregnancy, other autoimmune disease or uncontrolled infection led to exclusion of patients. The HTBI primer set served for first-round RT-PCR of the TCR CDR3.

The clonotype was recovered from a man between 35 and 55 years old with Graves disease. The specimen was peripheral blood mononuclear cells (PBMCs), collected at new diagnosis, from a patient treated with antithyroid drugs. V and J are TRBV12-3 or TRBV12-4 and TRBJ1-5; D may be TRBD1 (5 bases). CDR3 DNA sequence: TGTGCCAGCAGTTTTCCCTCAGGGTCGGGCCAGCCCCAGCATTTT. The encoded protein is CASSFPSGSGQPQHF.